One T cell receptor (beta chain) is described in this entry. The data are from a study of blood T cell repertoires in COVID-19. Across the study: The study drew acute and convalescent COVID-19 samples from the United States, Italy and Spain. Sources were T cells, B-cell-depleted T cells, or PBMCs; the material itself was cDNA or gDNA.

Enrollment of patients from Seattle took place during active infection, with longitudinal follow-up. TCRdb's table, derived via immunoSEQ multiplex PCR, lists solely in-frame clones and lacks some. The table records under 200,000 clones, more than 75% of them present only once. The V gene lost 7 bases and the J gene lost 7 bases, with 22 bases spanning the gap. The CDR3 spans 15 residues. Germline lookup yields CDR1 LNHDA and CDR2 SQIVND (reference sequence). Sequenced input: peripheral blood. This sequence joins TRBV19 and TRBJ1-1, with D maybe TRBD1 (5 bases). The clonotype was recovered from a woman between 40 and 50 years old with COVID-19, enrolled during active disease. In DNA form, the CDR3 reads TGTGCCAGTACGTTCCGGGAGGGGTCTTTGAGTGAAGCTTTCTTT. It specifies CASTFREGSLSEAFF.